This TCR beta chain was identified during a study of T-cell memory formation after mild COVID-19. The overall study: Clusters were largely donor specific. Study-level points and caveats: Whether second-wave clones peaking at day 37 were SARS-CoV-2 specific went unconfirmed.

About this clonotype itself: The antigen remains unidentified.

TCRdb processed the 5' RACE reads anew with MiXCR; each CDR3 protein has one entry. The sample carries some 350,000 distinct CDR3 sequences, about 15% recorded once. This clonotype was sampled from a man younger than 35 who had mild COVID-19 (a few samples of this study predate the infection). Cell type and time point are not known. What was sequenced was PBMCs or a T cell subset sorted from them (not recorded which).

Here the CDR3 reads CASSQVPTGRGYTF. DNA of the CDR3: TGTGCCAGCAGTCAAGTGCCCACCGGCAGGGGCTACACCTTC. The chain joins TRBV6-5 to TRBJ1-2; no clear D gene. V gave up 5 bases and J gave up 8 bases, with 18 bases separating them. Germline assignment: CDR1 MNHEY and CDR2 SVGAGI. CDR3 length: 14 amino acids.